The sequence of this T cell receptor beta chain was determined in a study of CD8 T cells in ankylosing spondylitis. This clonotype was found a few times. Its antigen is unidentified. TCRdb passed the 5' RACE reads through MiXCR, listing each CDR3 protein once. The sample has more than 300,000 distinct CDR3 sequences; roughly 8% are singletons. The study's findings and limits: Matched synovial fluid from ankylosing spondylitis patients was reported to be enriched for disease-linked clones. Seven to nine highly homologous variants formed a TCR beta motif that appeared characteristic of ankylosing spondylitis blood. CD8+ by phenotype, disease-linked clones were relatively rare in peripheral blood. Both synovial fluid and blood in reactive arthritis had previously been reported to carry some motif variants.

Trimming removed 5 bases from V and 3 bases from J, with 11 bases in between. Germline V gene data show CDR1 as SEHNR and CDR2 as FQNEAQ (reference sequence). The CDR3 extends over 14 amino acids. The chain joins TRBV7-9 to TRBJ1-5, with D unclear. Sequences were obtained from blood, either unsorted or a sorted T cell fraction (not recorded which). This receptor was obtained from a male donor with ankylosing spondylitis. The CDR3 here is CASSGPGSNQPQHF. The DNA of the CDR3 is TGTGCCAGCAGCGGACCGGGTTCCAATCAGCCCCAGCATTTT. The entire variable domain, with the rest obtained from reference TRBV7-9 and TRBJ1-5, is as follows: DTGVSQNPRHKITKRGQNVTFRCDPISEHNRLYWYRQTLGQGPEFLTYFQNEAQLEKSRLLSDRFSAERPKGSFSTLEIQRTEQGDSAMYLCASSGPGSNQPQHFGDGTRLSIL.